This T cell receptor beta chain comes out of a study of blood T cell repertoires in COVID-19. Study in general: T cells, B-cell-depleted T cells, or PBMCs provided the cDNA or gDNA that served as material.

Germline V gene sequence: CDR1 MDHEN, CDR2 SYDVKM. The CDR3 length is 15 residues. The V and J ends lost 5 bases and 1 base respectively, with 15 bases between them. Clones were read by immunoSEQ multiplex PCR, and TCRdb kept only the in-frame ones, dropping some. The sample shows about 190,000 clones, around 80% of them seen only once. This chain uses TRBV28 with TRBJ2-7; D perhaps matches TRBD2 (5 bases). This clonotype was sampled from a woman in her forties or fifties with acute or convalescent COVID-19. The sequenced sample consisted of peripheral blood. This chain's CDR3 is CASSPPRTGSYEQYF. For the CDR3, the DNA is TGTGCCAGCAGTCCCCCACGGACGGGATCCTACGAGCAGTACTTC.